Presented here are 7 T cell receptor beta chains from one specimen sequenced in a study of shared clonotypes between healthy human individuals. Here immunoSEQ multiplex PCR was the method, and the copy in TCRdb shows in-frame clones only, minus some. The sample records 2 million to 2.5 million clones, 90% to 97% being singletons. The sequenced sample was naive CD4+ T cells sorted from blood. As for subset: CD45RA+ positively selected. The receptors stem from a man aged 18 to 35 in good health.

Only one count was recorded for this clone. This sequence joins TRBV6-5 and TRBJ2-7; 10 bases are a match to TRBD1. CDR1 is MNHEY, CDR2 SVGAGI, per germline. V lost 5 bases and J lost 3; bases outside the gene matches: 7. This CDR3 is 15 amino acids long. The CDR3: CASSPLRDRGYEQYF. In nucleotides, the CDR3 is TGTGCCAGCAGTCCACTCCGGGACAGGGGCTACGAGCAGTACTTC.

This rearrangement joins TRBV28 to TRBJ1-1; unclear D gene. The CDR3 runs to 14 residues. CDR1 and CDR2 (germline): MDHEN, SYDVKM. V lost 7 bases, J lost 0 bases, and 12 bases lay in between. The CDR3 DNA is TGTGCCAGCACACAGCACACCATGAACACTGAAGCTTTCTTT. It yields the protein CASTQHTMNTEAFF.

This clone was observed once. The chain links TRBV30 to TRBJ2-5, with no clear D. Trimming removed 6 bases from V and 2 bases from J, with 7 bases in between. This CDR3 has 11 residues. Germline V gene lookup returns CDR1 GTSNPN and CDR2 SVGIG (reference sequence). CDR3 sequence reads: CACGRQETQYF. For the CDR3, the DNA is TGTGCCTGCGGCAGACAAGAGACCCAGTACTTC.

The gene calls are TRBV6-6 and TRBJ1-5; D ambiguous. This CDR3 is built from 16 residues. Germline assignment: CDR1 MNHNY and CDR2 SVGAGI (reference sequence). V was trimmed by 6 bases and J by 0 bases, leaving 15 bases between them. CDR3 region: CASSLTNSGSNQPQHF. In DNA form, the CDR3 reads TGTGCCAGCAGCCTAACGAATTCCGGTAGCAATCAGCCCCAGCATTTT.

This chain connects TRBV4-2 to TRBJ2-5; D may be TRBD2 (5 bases). Germline V gene lookup returns CDR1 LGHNA and CDR2 YNFKEQ. V lost 1 base, J lost 5 bases, and 11 bases lay in between. The CDR3 spans 14 residues. The CDR3 region is CASSQGPGVETQYF. CDR3 nucleotides: TGTGCCAGCAGCCAAGGACCCGGGGTGGAGACCCAGTACTTC.

The chain carries TRBV19 and TRBJ2-7; D perhaps matches TRBD2 (6 bases). CDR1 and CDR2 from the germline V gene are LNHDA and SQIVND (reference sequence). The length of the CDR3 is 14 residues. The V end lost 7 bases, the J end lost 1 base, and 14 bases lay between the germline ends. CDR3 in DNA: TGTGCCAGTAAAGTCTACGGGAGTTCCTACGAGCAGTACTTC. The encoded protein is CASKVYGSSYEQYF.

The chain uses TRBV7-8 and TRBJ2-7; 9 bases map to TRBD1. The CDR3 extends over 16 amino acids. The germline V gene encodes CDR1 SGHVS and CDR2 FQNEAQ. The ends lost 2 bases at V and 2 bases at J; junction bases unmatched: 7. The CDR3 region is CASSLQSGTGTYEQYF. The CDR3, as DNA: TGTGCCAGCAGCTTACAGTCAGGGACAGGGACCTACGAGCAGTACTTC.